Below are 27 T cell receptor beta chains sequenced from a single sample in a study of Ad26.COV2.S vaccination and SARS-CoV-2 variants. The sample's treatment: approximately 18 received Ad26.COV2.S at low or high dose, single or two shots; about 5 received placebo; per-sample allocation not given. Collection of samples fell on day 63 after the first vaccine or placebo injection. Here immunoSEQ multiplex PCR was the method, and the copy in TCRdb shows in-frame clones only, minus some. The table records about 680,000 clones, 80% to 90% of them present only once. Material: peripheral blood, obtained in a trial of Ad26.COV2.S vaccine versus placebo. The source of these receptors is a person aged 18-65 years who received the Ad26.COV2.S COVID-19 vaccine or a placebo.

This chain joins TRBV27 and TRBJ2-7, with D possibly being TRBD1 or TRBD2 (5 bases each). There are 15 residues in the CDR3. Germline CDR1 and CDR2: MNHEY and SMNVEV (reference sequence). Between the trimmed V and J ends, which lost 4 bases and 2 bases, there was a span of 15 bases. Written as DNA, the CDR3 is TGTGCCAGCAGTTGGTGGCAGGGAGAAACCTACGAGCAGTACTTC. This encodes CASSWWQGETYEQYF.

The chain has TRBV24-1 and TRBJ2-5; TRBD2 aligns across 8 bases. Losses at the gene ends were 3 bases for V and 4 bases for J; bases not matched to a gene: 6. Per the germline V gene, CDR1 is KGHDR and CDR2 is SFDVKD. The CDR3 has 15 amino acids. The CDR3 reads CATSDPPSGRETQYF. CDR3 nucleotide sequence: TGTGCCACCAGTGATCCCCCCAGCGGGAGAGAGACCCAGTACTTC.

The chain recombines TRBV7-2 with TRBJ1-2; tentative D call: TRBD1 (6 bases). Germline CDR1 SGHTA, CDR2 FQGNSA. CDR3 length: 14 amino acids. V was clipped by 1 base and J by 3 bases, with 9 bases between them. The CDR3 DNA sequence: TGTGCCAGCAGCTTAGGGGGGCCCCACTATGGCTACACCTTC. Translated, it gives CASSLGGPHYGYTF.

This chain joins TRBV7-2 and TRBJ1-1, with 8 nucleotides matching TRBD1. The germline CDR1 and CDR2 sequences are SGHTA and FQGNSA. Trimming at V came to 5 bases and at J to 2 bases, leaving 4 bases not matched to a gene. The CDR3 runs to 14 residues. CDR3 DNA sequence: TGTGCCAGCAGCATGGACAGGGTTAACACTGAAGCTTTCTTT. Translated, it gives CASSMDRVNTEAFF.

This rearrangement joins TRBV9 to TRBJ1-5; 7 bases line up with TRBD1. The CDR3 consists of 14 residues. CDR1 and CDR2 from the germline V gene are SGDLS and YYNGEE. With 3 bases clipped from V and 3 bases from J, the junction kept 3 bases outside the gene matches. CDR3 sequence (DNA): TGTGCCAGCAGCGAGGGACAGTTCAATCAGCCCCAGCATTTT. The encoded protein is CASSEGQFNQPQHF.

This sequence joins TRBV7-8 and TRBJ2-3; 9 nucleotides agree with TRBD2. V lost 5 bases to trimming and J lost 8 bases; unmatched junction nucleotides: 8. The V gene's germline CDR1 is SGHVS and CDR2 FQNEAQ. CDR3 size: 14 residues. CDR3 nucleotides: TGTGCCAGCAGCGTGGCGGGACTAGCTCCTACGCAGTATTTT. Its translation: CASSVAGLAPTQYF. The whole variable domain, filled in from reference TRBV7-8 and TRBJ2-3, reads GAGVSQSPRYKVAKRGQDVALRCDPISGHVSLFWYQQALGQGPEFLTYFQNEAQLDKSGLPSDRFFAERPEGSVSTLKIQRTQQEDSAVYLCASSVAGLAPTQYFGPGTRLTVL.

The chain has TRBV4-2 and TRBJ1-2; D gene ambiguous. CDR3 length equals 14 residues. CDR1 LGHNA and CDR2 YNFKEQ come from the germline V gene. Between the trimmed V and J ends, which lost 0 bases and 7 bases, there was a span of 12 bases. Written as DNA, the CDR3 is TGTGCCAGCAGCCAAGATCTCGGCCCGATTGGCTACACCTTC. Encoded protein: CASSQDLGPIGYTF.

In this sample, this clone turned up once. The CDR3 DNA reads as TGTGCCAGCAGCTTAGCTACGGGGAACACTGAAGCTTTCTTT. Encoded protein: CASSLATGNTEAFF. V gene TRBV7-2 combines with J gene TRBJ1-1; unclear D gene. There are 14 residues in the CDR3. Germline CDR1 reads SGHTA; CDR2 reads FQGNSA. The V and J ends lost 0 bases and 1 base respectively, with 6 bases between them. The entire variable domain, with the rest obtained from reference TRBV7-2 and TRBJ1-1, is as follows: GAGVSQSPSNKVTEKGKDVELRCDPISGHTALYWYRQSLGQGLEFLIYFQGNSAPDKSGLPSDRFSAERTGGSVSTLTIQRTQQEDSAVYLCASSLATGNTEAFFGQGTRLTVV.

The chain is built from TRBV6-8 and TRBJ2-7; 7 bases agree with TRBD2. Germline V gene data show CDR1 as MNHGY and CDR2 as SAAAGT. This CDR3 has 13 amino acids. The J segment lost 2 bases and the V segment lost 8 bases, leaving 6 bases of the junction unmatched. CDR3 coding DNA: TGTGCCAGCCACTGGGAGGGGCCCTACGAGCAGTACTTC. Its protein is CASHWEGPYEQYF.

The J gene is TRBJ2-7, the V gene TRBV7-2; 8 positions match TRBD2. Germline assignment: CDR1 SGHTA and CDR2 FQGNSA. V lost 2 bases and J lost 5; bases outside the gene matches: 8. This CDR3 has 15 amino acids. The CDR3 bases are TGTGCCAGCAGCTTATCTACGGGAGGGCTAGACGAGCAGTACTTC. It specifies CASSLSTGGLDEQYF.

Turning to this clone: Other DNA sequences in the sample encode the same CDR3. The rearrangement links TRBV6-5 to TRBJ1-2, with 9 bases matching TRBD1. The V and J ends lost 6 bases and 6 bases, in that order; junction bases with no gene match: 5. The length of the CDR3 is 13 residues. The germline gives CDR1 MNHEY, CDR2 SVGAGI. The chain's CDR3 is CASRYGTGNGYTF. DNA for the CDR3: TGTGCCAGCAGATATGGGACAGGGAATGGCTACACCTTC.

The chain combines TRBV11-3 with TRBJ1-5; possibly TRBD1 for D (6 bases). V lost 1 base and J 5 bases, leaving 15 bases between the germline ends. The V gene's germline CDR1 is SGHNT and CDR2 YENEEA. The length of the CDR3 is 16 residues. In DNA form, the CDR3 reads TGTGCCAGCAGCTTAGGGGACAAGGTACCATATCAGCCCCAGCATTTT. Encoded protein: CASSLGDKVPYQPQHF.

The DNA of the CDR3 is TGTGCCAGCAGCCAAAGGTCCCCGGGGGAGACCCAGTACTTC. Amino acid sequence: CASSQRSPGETQYF. This chain links TRBV3-1 (or the pseudogene TRBV3-2) with TRBJ2-5; perhaps TRBD2 as D (5 bases). CDR3 length: 14 residues. The V gene lost 2 bases and the J gene lost 5 bases, with 12 bases spanning the gap. Per germline, CDR1 LGHDT and CDR2 YNNKEL (reference sequence).

The chain links TRBV20-1 to TRBJ2-1; tentatively, D is TRBD1 (6 bases). The CDR3 is 11 residues long. V lost 6 bases, J lost 9 bases, and 12 bases lay in between. Germline loops: CDR1 DFQATT, CDR2 SNEGSKA (reference sequence). Here the CDR3 DNA reads TGCAGTGCCACAGGGTACGGTGAGCAGTTCTTC. Translated: CSATGYGEQFF.

The chain couples TRBV30 to TRBJ1-2, with D possibly being TRBD1 (5 bases). CDR3 length: 11 residues. Germline lookup yields CDR1 GTSNPN and CDR2 SVGIG (reference sequence). V gave up 5 bases and J gave up 5 bases, with 9 bases separating them. The CDR3 sequence: CAWGTLYGYTF. Written as DNA, the CDR3 is TGTGCCTGGGGGACTTTATATGGCTACACCTTC.

The chain has TRBV2 and TRBJ1-1; D remains unclear. The germline V gene encodes CDR1 SNHLY and CDR2 FYNNEI. V shed 9 bases and J shed 0 bases, with 14 bases lying between them. There are 14 residues in the CDR3. In DNA, the CDR3 is TGTGCCAGGCGGGAGCATCCCATGAACACTGAAGCTTTCTTT. This encodes CARREHPMNTEAFF.

V and J are TRBV4-3 and TRBJ1-5; the D gene is possibly TRBD1 (5 bases). Deletions cut 0 bases from V and 1 base from J, with 16 bases between. The CDR3 contains 18 residues. CDR1 LGHNA and CDR2 YSLEER come from the germline V gene. The CDR3 DNA sequence: TGCGCCAGCAGCCAAGACCTGTCGGGACTTGTGAGCAATCAGCCCCAGCATTTT. Amino acid sequence: CASSQDLSGLVSNQPQHF.

The chain recombines TRBV5-6 with TRBJ1-6; D unresolved. CDR1 is SGHDT, CDR2 YYEEEE, per germline. The ends were cut back, 1 base at V and 8 bases at J, with 7 bases in the middle. The CDR3 has 13 amino acids. The CDR3 region is CASSLRDHSPLHF. In DNA form, the CDR3 reads TGTGCCAGCAGCTTGAGAGACCATTCACCCCTCCACTTT.

Written as DNA, the CDR3 is TGTGCCACCAGCAGGGGTGAGGATCAGCCCCAGCATTTT. Translation gives CATSRGEDQPQHF. This sequence joins TRBV24-1 and TRBJ1-5; D is perhaps TRBD1 (6 bases). The CDR3 is 13 residues long. The germline CDR1 and CDR2 sequences are KGHDR and SFDVKD. V lost 7 bases to trimming and J lost 5 bases, with 11 bases between them.

This sequence joins TRBV7-9 and TRBJ1-6; unclear D gene. V gave up 0 bases and J gave up 6 bases, with 6 bases separating them. CDR1 is SEHNR, CDR2 FQNEAQ, per germline (reference sequence). The CDR3 is made up of 14 amino acids. CDR3 loop: CASSLAFPNSPLHF. The CDR3, as DNA: TGTGCCAGCAGCTTAGCTTTCCCTAATTCACCCCTCCACTTT.

The chain couples TRBV11-2 to TRBJ1-2; D perhaps matches TRBD1 (5 bases). The CDR3 consists of 13 residues. Germline assignment: CDR1 SGHAT and CDR2 FQNNGV. The V end lost 5 bases, the J end lost 3 bases, and 10 bases lay between the germline ends. The CDR3 sequence is CASSDDSDYGYTF. CDR3 bases: TGTGCCAGCAGCGACGACAGCGACTATGGCTACACCTTC.

V gene TRBV27 combines with J gene TRBJ2-2, with D uncertain. The CDR3 has 14 amino acids. Germline CDR1 is MNHEY and CDR2 is SMNVEV (reference sequence). Trimming left V 6 bases short and J 6 bases short, with 14 bases between. The CDR3 is CASRTSHMAGELFF. The CDR3 nucleotides read TGTGCCAGCAGAACCAGTCATATGGCCGGGGAGCTGTTTTTT.

This chain uses TRBV4-2 with TRBJ1-5, with D tentatively TRBD1 (5 bases). The CDR3 spans 15 residues. Germline V CDR1 and CDR2: LGHNA, YNFKEQ. V shed 4 bases and J shed 2 bases, with 12 bases lying between them. CDR3 coding DNA: TGTGCCAGCAGCCTCTCTGGGGACCGCAATCAGCCCCAGCATTTT. Amino acids: CASSLSGDRNQPQHF.

The J gene is TRBJ2-6, the V gene TRBV7-9, with D perhaps being TRBD1 or TRBD2 (5 bases each). Deletions cut 1 base from V and 2 bases from J, with 9 bases between. Per germline, CDR1 SEHNR and CDR2 FQNEAQ (reference sequence). This CDR3 is 16 amino acids long. The CDR3 reads CASSLDGDAGANVLTF. The CDR3, as DNA: TGTGCCAGCAGCTTAGACGGGGACGCTGGGGCCAACGTCCTGACTTTC.

This clone was observed a single time. The chain links TRBV11-2 to TRBJ2-1; D may be TRBD2 (6 bases). With 1 base removed from V and 5 bases from J, the gap between germline ends came to 21 bases. Looked up from germline, CDR1 is SGHAT and CDR2 is FQNNGV. The CDR3 is 18 residues long. The CDR3 sequence: CASSLAGTGLFRNNEQFF. The CDR3 DNA follows: TGTGCCAGCAGCTTAGCAGGGACTGGACTTTTTAGGAACAATGAGCAGTTCTTC.

The genes are TRBV10-3 and TRBJ2-7, with TRBD1 identical over 10 bases. Trimming removed 2 bases from V and 5 bases from J; junction bases left unmatched: 6. Germline assignment: CDR1 ENHRY and CDR2 SYGVKD. The CDR3 runs 15 residues. CDR3 residues: CAISEVGTGAHEQYF. The CDR3 DNA reads TGTGCCATCAGTGAGGTGGGGACAGGGGCCCACGAGCAGTACTTC.

The chain combines TRBV5-4 with TRBJ2-2; 9 positions match TRBD1. V gave up 4 bases and J gave up 7 bases; unmatched junction bases: 8. The germline gives CDR1 SGHNT, CDR2 YYREEE (reference sequence). CDR3 size: 15 residues. The CDR3 here is CASSPEGTGLGELFF. The CDR3 coding sequence is TGTGCCAGCAGCCCTGAGGGGACAGGGCTCGGGGAGCTGTTTTTT.